The source of this T cell receptor beta chain is a study of Ad26.COV2.S vaccination and SARS-CoV-2 variants. Study overall: Donor was one of the participants in the Ad26.COV2.S arm of the COV1001 trial.

This CDR3 is 11 amino acids long. V was pared by 4 bases and J by 8 bases, with 8 bases between. Per the germline V gene, CDR1 is SNHLY and CDR2 is FYNNEI. TCRdb keeps only in-frame clones here, not all; method: immunoSEQ multiplex PCR. The sample holds 330,000 or so clones, under 90% seen once. Study-level findings and limits: A substantial breadth of spike-specific CD8+ and CD4+ T cell responses after vaccination has been reported. The placebo group had lower spike-specific TCR breadth than the vaccine recipients did.

Details on this clone: Its antigen is still unknown.

Stated treatment: roughly 19 received Ad26.COV2.S at low or high dose, single or two shots; several received placebo; per-sample allocation not given. Repertoires come from day 63 after the first vaccine or placebo injection. An Ad26 vector carrying the Wuhan-strain SARS-CoV-2 spike served as the vaccine. Source: peripheral blood, taken in a trial of Ad26.COV2.S vaccine versus placebo. This chain joins TRBV2 and TRBJ1-2, with D unclear. The receptor was isolated from a person aged 18-65 years who received the Ad26.COV2.S COVID-19 vaccine or a placebo. The chain's CDR3 is CASSAGSGYTF. DNA of the CDR3: TGTGCCAGCAGTGCGGGGTCGGGCTACACCTTC.